This T cell receptor beta chain was found in a study of blood T cell repertoires in COVID-19. Overall study context: The study drew acute and convalescent COVID-19 samples from the United States, Italy and Spain. The cDNA or gDNA used as material had been derived from T cells, B-cell-depleted T cells, or PBMCs.

Germline values: CDR1 MNHEY, CDR2 SVGEGT. Trimming took off 2 bases at V and 9 bases at J, with 11 bases between the two ends. CDR3 size: 13 residues. Study processing details: Estimation of nucleated cell counts was performed using reference gene primer amplification. Clones were read by immunoSEQ multiplex PCR, and TCRdb kept only the in-frame ones, dropping some. The DNA gave D and trimming, while V, J and clone size come from that table. The sample lists a few hundred thousand clones; about 80% were seen once. This TCR came from a human donor with acute or convalescent COVID-19. The donor label of this sample is uncertain. The sequenced sample was peripheral blood. The rearrangement links TRBV6-2 or TRBV6-3 to TRBJ2-1; no reliable D call. The CDR3 protein is CASSYVPGGEQFF. CDR3 sequence (DNA): TGTGCCAGCAGTTACGTGCCGGGTGGTGAGCAGTTCTTC.